A single sample is the source of the 28 T cell receptor beta chains below, sequenced in a study of T-cell reconstitution after alpha-beta-depleted transplantation in children. As it was prepared, the TCRbeta library received unique molecular identifiers. TCRdb analysed the PCR reads with MiXCR anew, one entry per CDR3 protein. Of about 90,000 distinct CDR3 sequences in the sample, 15% to 18% were seen once. This sample comprised PBMCs, mostly from graft donor cells, obtained 180 days after TCRalphabeta/CD19-depleted stem cell transplant. The source of these receptors is a male patient aged 2 to 9 who had a stem cell transplant for acute lymphoblastic leukemia, so the T cells may come from the graft donor.

J is TRBJ1-2 and V is TRBV29-1, with no clear D. Trimming took 2 bases from V and 4 from J, leaving 8 bases between them. This CDR3 has 12 residues. Germline values: CDR1 SQVTM, CDR2 ANQGSEA. CDR3: CSVERDPYGYTF. In DNA form, the CDR3 reads TGCAGCGTTGAAAGAGATCCCTATGGCTACACCTTC.

The sample holds many counts of this clonotype. V usage is TRBV12-3 or TRBV12-4 and J usage is TRBJ2-1; no clear D gene. V lost 5 bases and J 8 bases, leaving 7 bases between the germline ends. The length of the CDR3 is 11 residues. The chain's CDR3 is CASSPMYEQFF. The CDR3 nucleotides read TGTGCCAGCAGTCCCATGTATGAGCAGTTCTTC.

Ten or more counts support this clonotype. The genes are TRBV20-1 and TRBJ2-1; 7 bases line up with TRBD2. Germline V gene lookup returns CDR1 DFQATT and CDR2 SNEGSKA (reference sequence). This CDR3 is built from 14 residues. J was trimmed by 1 base and V by 4 bases; bases with no gene match: 4. The DNA of the CDR3 is TGCAGTGCTATAAGCGGGGAGTCCTACAATGAGCAGTTCTTC. Protein sequence: CSAISGESYNEQFF.

The chain uses TRBV24-1 and TRBJ2-1, with 13 bases aligning to TRBD2. Germline values: CDR1 KGHDR, CDR2 SFDVKD. This CDR3 region has 17 residues. J lost 8 bases, V lost 3 bases, and 9 bases had no gene match. The CDR3 DNA sequence: TGTGCCACCAGTGATCATACTAGCGGGGGGGCCTTGGATGAGCAGTTCTTC. Protein: CATSDHTSGGALDEQFF.

V usage is TRBV5-1 and J usage is TRBJ1-1; no reliable D call. This CDR3 is built from 15 residues. The germline V and J ends were trimmed by 0 bases and 4 bases, with 13 bases remaining between them. Germline V gene data show CDR1 as SGHRS and CDR2 as YFSETQ. CDR3 in amino acids: CASSLEIRGSTEAFF. The CDR3 bases are TGCGCCAGCAGCTTGGAGATTCGGGGAAGCACTGAAGCTTTCTTT.

The chain uses TRBV6-1 and TRBJ1-6, with D maybe TRBD1 (5 bases). V was pared by 6 bases and J by 3 bases, with 9 bases between. From germline, CDR1 is MNHNS and CDR2 SASEGT. The CDR3 loop spans 14 amino acids. CDR3 in amino acids: CASRTDSYNSPLHF. CDR3 sequence (DNA): TGTGCCAGCAGAACTGACAGCTATAATTCACCCCTCCACTTT.

The rearrangement joins TRBV12-3 or TRBV12-4 to TRBJ2-3; D remains unclear. CDR3 length: 16 residues. Trimming cost V 3 bases and J 0 bases, with 13 bases left between them. CDR3 sequence reads: CASSFGLQVSTDTQYF. The CDR3, as DNA: TGTGCCAGCAGTTTCGGGTTGCAGGTTAGCACAGATACGCAGTATTTT.

The J gene is TRBJ1-2, the V gene TRBV10-3; D gene uncertain. Trimming left V 5 bases short and J 2 bases short, with 9 bases between. Germline CDR1 and CDR2: ENHRY and SYGVKD. The CDR3 runs to 13 residues. The CDR3 nucleotides read TGTGCCATCAGTCCCGACAAGAACTATGGCTACACCTTC. It translates to CAISPDKNYGYTF.

Only a few counts were recorded for this clonotype. The chain has TRBV13 and TRBJ2-2; 10 nucleotides match TRBD1. J was trimmed by 4 bases and V by 0 bases; bases with no gene match: 11. This CDR3 has 19 residues. The germline gives CDR1 PRHDT, CDR2 FYEKMQ (reference sequence). The CDR3 bases are TGTGCCAGCAGCTTAGGCCTTGGACAGGGGGTCTACGGCACCGGGGAGCTGTTTTTT. Its protein product is CASSLGLGQGVYGTGELFF.

The rearrangement uses TRBV30 and TRBJ2-2; unclear D gene. The length of the CDR3 is 15 residues. Trimming took off 4 bases at V and 7 bases at J, with 19 bases between the two ends. Germline V gene data show CDR1 as GTSNPN and CDR2 as SVGIG (reference sequence). The CDR3 coding sequence is TGTGCCTGGAATTCCGCCGGGCCCATCTTCGGGGAGCTGTTTTTT. Translated, it gives CAWNSAGPIFGELFF.

This clonotype was observed many times. This chain uses TRBV18 with TRBJ2-7; D is ambiguous. Trimming removed 3 bases from V and 5 bases from J, with 17 bases in between. The CDR3 is made up of 15 amino acids. Germline V gene sequence: CDR1 KGHSH, CDR2 LQKENI. The CDR3, as DNA: TGTGCCAGCTCACCGGAGAACCAAAGGGTCCACGAGCAGTACTTC. Translated: CASSPENQRVHEQYF.

This rearrangement joins TRBV5-8 to TRBJ1-5; unclear D gene. The CDR3 is made up of 14 amino acids. The V gene's germline CDR1 is SGHTS and CDR2 YDEGEE. V shed 4 bases and J shed 5 bases, with 13 bases lying between them. The CDR3 DNA sequence: TGTGCCAGCAGCCCTGGAACAGTTTATCAGCCCCAGCATTTT. Protein product: CASSPGTVYQPQHF.

The V gene is TRBV20-1, the J gene TRBJ1-5, with a possible D match to TRBD1 (5 bases). Per germline, CDR1 DFQATT and CDR2 SNEGSKA (reference sequence). With 1 base removed from V and 7 bases from J, the gap between germline ends came to 23 bases. The CDR3 has 17 residues. CDR3 region: CSARVSVPWGSGQPQHF. The CDR3 region has the DNA TGCAGTGCTAGAGTCTCCGTGCCCTGGGGGTCTGGACAGCCCCAGCATTTT.

This clonotype was counted a few times. This rearrangement joins TRBV6-1 to TRBJ1-4; 9 positions match TRBD1. Germline V gene data show CDR1 as MNHNS and CDR2 as SASEGT. The CDR3 contains 15 residues. Unmatched junction bases numbered 2, after V lost 6 bases and J lost 0 bases. The CDR3 loop reads CASSGQGSTNEKLFF. In DNA, the CDR3 is TGTGCCAGCAGCGGACAGGGGTCAACTAATGAAAAACTGTTTTTT.

This clonotype appeared many times. The V call is TRBV12-3 or TRBV12-4, the J call TRBJ1-1; weak D call: TRBD1 (5 bases). The CDR3 covers 13 residues. V was shortened by 6 bases and J by 2 bases, with 10 bases between the two germline ends. The CDR3 region has the DNA TGTGCCAGCAGACTTCAGGGAAACACTGAAGCTTTCTTT. Residues: CASRLQGNTEAFF.

This clonotype was recorded a few times. The chain recombines TRBV12-3 or TRBV12-4 with TRBJ2-1, with unresolved D. The length of the CDR3 is 11 residues. The V end lost 6 bases, the J end lost 9 bases, and 9 bases lay between the germline ends. The CDR3 sequence: CASRKTSEQFF. CDR3 in DNA: TGTGCCAGCAGAAAAACGAGTGAGCAGTTCTTC.

The V gene is TRBV20-1, the J gene TRBJ2-3, with TRBD2 identical over 7 bases. With 2 bases clipped from V and 1 base from J, the junction kept 3 bases outside the gene matches. Per the germline V gene, CDR1 is DFQATT and CDR2 is SNEGSKA (reference sequence). The CDR3 loop spans 14 amino acids. The CDR3, as DNA: TGCAGTGCTAGACCAGCGGGGCGCACAGATACGCAGTATTTT. As protein: CSARPAGRTDTQYF.

This clonotype showed up many times. V and J are TRBV12-3 or TRBV12-4 and TRBJ2-1; 8 nucleotides line up with TRBD1. J lost 6 bases, V lost 5 bases, and 12 bases had no gene match. The CDR3 is made up of 16 amino acids. CDR3 protein: CASSPTGQAVGNEQFF. The DNA of the CDR3 is TGTGCCAGCAGTCCAACGGGACAGGCGGTGGGCAATGAGCAGTTCTTC.

The chain combines TRBV10-2 with TRBJ2-3, with D possibly being TRBD1 (5 bases). Trimming shortened V by 4 bases and J by 10 bases, and 12 bases separated the two germline ends. CDR1 and CDR2 from the germline V gene are WSHSY and SAAADI. CDR3 length: 12 residues. The CDR3 reads CASSGRDLAQYF. The CDR3 region has the DNA TGCGCCAGCAGTGGCAGGGATCTGGCGCAGTATTTT.

This clonotype has more than one count but fewer than ten. CDR3 DNA sequence: TGTGCCAGCAGCTTAAGGAGGGACTCCCTTAATTCACCCCTCCACTTT. This translates into CASSLRRDSLNSPLHF. This chain joins TRBV7-8 and TRBJ1-6; a possible D gene is TRBD1 (5 bases). There are 16 residues in the CDR3. Trimming stripped 2 bases from V and 6 bases from J, with 14 bases between. Germline-derived CDR1 and CDR2 are SGHVS and FQNEAQ. Combining the CDR3 with reference TRBV7-8 and TRBJ1-6 gives the whole variable domain GAGVSQSPRYKVAKRGQDVALRCDPISGHVSLFWYQQALGQGPEFLTYFQNEAQLDKSGLPSDRFFAERPEGSVSTLKIQRTQQEDSAVYLCASSLRRDSLNSPLHFGNGTRLTVT.

This clonotype was picked up a small number of times. The chain carries TRBV10-3 and TRBJ2-2; D gene unclear. V was pared by 4 bases and J by 4 bases, with 4 bases between. The CDR3 is 12 residues long. Germline-derived CDR1 and CDR2 are ENHRY and SYGVKD. CDR3 sequence: CAISVGTGELFF. As DNA, the CDR3 is TGTGCCATCAGTGTAGGCACCGGGGAGCTGTTTTTT.

This clonotype was seen more than once but under ten times. The chain employs TRBV6-2 or TRBV6-3 and TRBJ2-2, with 8 bases fitting TRBD1. Unmatched junction bases numbered 8, after V lost 4 bases and J lost 10 bases. The CDR3 is 14 amino acids. CDR1 MNHEY and CDR2 SVGEGT come from the germline V gene. CDR3 nucleotide sequence: TGTGCCAGCAGTTCCCCGACAGGGGCTCCGGAGCTGTTTTTT. Its translation: CASSSPTGAPELFF.

This clonotype was recorded at least ten times. The V call is TRBV20-1, the J call TRBJ2-2, with TRBD1 identical over 7 bases. The trim removed 3 bases at V and 7 bases at J, leaving 2 bases unmatched. The germline CDR1 and CDR2 sequences are DFQATT and SNEGSKA (reference sequence). CDR3 length: 12 residues. The CDR3 DNA follows: TGCAGTGCTAGCAGACAGGGCGGGGAGCTGTTTTTT. This translates into CSASRQGGELFF.

The rearrangement links TRBV12-3 or TRBV12-4 to TRBJ2-3, with 7 nucleotides matching TRBD2. Trimming cost V 5 bases and J 5 bases; bases outside gene matches: 16. This CDR3 has 17 amino acids. The CDR3 reads CASSHIIAGPGVDTQYF. The DNA for the CDR3 is TGTGCCAGCAGTCACATAATAGCGGGTCCGGGTGTAGATACGCAGTATTTT.

There are a few counts of this clonotype. In DNA form, the CDR3 reads TGCGCCAGCAGCTCGACCGGGACAGGGGGCTTTAGTGCGGATGGCTACACCTTC. This codes for CASSSTGTGGFSADGYTF. This chain links TRBV5-1 with TRBJ1-2, with 12 positions matching TRBD1. CDR1 SGHRS and CDR2 YFSETQ come from the germline V gene. The CDR3 is 18 residues long. The V segment lost 3 bases and the J segment 6 bases; nucleotides outside the gene matches: 15.

V is TRBV11-2 and J is TRBJ2-3; 7 positions agree with TRBD1. This CDR3 spans 15 amino acids. Looked up from germline, CDR1 is SGHAT and CDR2 is FQNNGV. With 0 bases clipped from V and 4 bases from J, the junction kept 4 bases outside the gene matches. CDR3 in amino acids: CASSLDTDRPDTQYF. CDR3 DNA sequence: TGTGCCAGCAGCTTAGATACGGACAGGCCAGATACGCAGTATTTT.

The chain joins TRBV20-1 to TRBJ2-1, with D tentatively TRBD1 (5 bases). Germline assignment: CDR1 DFQATT and CDR2 SNEGSKA (reference sequence). With 6 bases removed from V and 0 bases from J, the gap between germline ends came to 9 bases. There are 13 residues in the CDR3. CDR3: CSAVGDSYNEQFF. The CDR3 DNA is TGCAGTGCAGTAGGGGACTCCTACAATGAGCAGTTCTTC.

A few counts support this clonotype. J is TRBJ2-3 and V is TRBV13; possible D gene TRBD2, 6 bases. Trimming pared 5 bases from V and 1 base from J, leaving 19 bases between. The length of the CDR3 is 17 residues. Germline CDR1 is PRHDT and CDR2 is FYEKMQ (reference sequence). CDR3 residues: CASSTRRGGSGTDTQYF. Written as DNA, the CDR3 is TGTGCCAGCAGCACCCGACGTGGGGGGTCAGGCACAGATACGCAGTATTTT.